These T cell receptor beta chains were read from a single sample in a study of cytomegalovirus exposure and HLA in healthy donors. The assay was immunoSEQ multiplex PCR, and TCRdb's table has in-frame clones only and misses some. The sample records 210,000 or so clones, about nine tenths being singletons. Input material: PBMCs. The receptors shown here come from a man aged 25 to 40 in good health and CMV-seronegative. Each CDR3 is given with its conserved first and last residue. A D gene is named only where the DNA matches it firmly. Clone size, where shown, is once, few, many, or a class for clones that have expanded.

TRBD1 TRBJ1-3 TRBV16 . TGTGCCAGCAGCCATGGACAGGGGGCTCATTTT CASSHGQGAHF
. TRBJ2-6 TRBV6-4 few TGTGCCAGCAGTGACTCGTCCAGCTCTGGGGCCAACGTCCTGACTTTC CASSDSSSSGANVLTF
. TRBJ2-6 TRBV7-2 few TGTGCCAGCAGCATAAACTGGTCTGGGGCCAACGTCCTGACTTTC CASSINWSGANVLTF
. TRBJ2-7 TRBV10-2 once TGCGCCAGCACTGAGACCACGGGACTGCGGTACGAGCAGTACTTC CASTETTGLRYEQYF
. TRBJ2-1 TRBV27 . TGTGCCAGCAGATTAGCGGCCAACTCCTACAATGAGCAGTTCTTC CASRLAANSYNEQFF
. TRBJ1-2 TRBV7-9 . TGTGCCAGCAGCCCCTGGACCAGCGGAAAGAATGGCTACACCTTC CASSPWTSGKNGYTF
. TRBJ2-7 TRBV19 . TGTGCCAGTAACTCCCCCGGGAAAGAATACGAGCAGTACTTC CASNSPGKEYEQYF
. TRBJ1-1 TRBV28 . TGTGCCAGCAGGGGCTCGAGAAACACTGAAGCTTTCTTT CASRGSRNTEAFF
TRBD1 TRBJ1-1 TRBV18 . TGTGCCAGCTCACCTCCTCGGACAGGGCGGAACACTGAAGCTTTCTTT CASSPPRTGRNTEAFF
TRBD2 TRBJ2-1 TRBV7-7 . TGTGCTAGCAGCGGAGGCGGGAGCCATGAGCAGTTCTTC CASSGGGSHEQFF
. TRBJ1-1 TRBV6-5 . TGTGCCAGCAGCTGGGGGCCCAACACTGAAGCTTTCTTT CASSWGPNTEAFF
. TRBJ2-5 TRBV18 . TGTGCCAGCTCACCATTCGGAGCAGGGAACCAAGAGACCCAGTACTTC CASSPFGAGNQETQYF
. TRBJ1-5 TRBV28 . TGTGCCAGCAGCCGGCGGGGTCAGCCCCAGCATTTT CASSRRGQPQHF
. TRBJ1-5 TRBV28 . TGTGCCAGCAGTTCAGCGAATAGTCAGCCCCAGCATTTT CASSSANSQPQHF
. TRBJ2-2 TRBV7-9 . TGTTCCGCGGTGAACACCGGGGAGCTGTTTTTT CSAVNTGELFF
. TRBJ2-4 TRBV2 . TGTGCCAGCAGTGAACTCAGTTCCAAAAACATTCAGTACTTC CASSELSSKNIQYF
. TRBJ2-1 TRBV6-5 . TGTGCCAGCAGGGGCGGGGAAAGCGATGAGCAGTTCTTC CASRGGESDEQFF
. TRBJ2-3 TRBV7-6 . TGTGCCAGCAGCTTTCCGGCAGATACGCAGTATTTT CASSFPADTQYF
. TRBJ2-5 TRBV11-2 . TGTGCCAGCAGCTTAGATCGACGAGGGACCCAGTACTTC CASSLDRRGTQYF
TRBD2 TRBJ2-1 TRBV27 few TGTGCCAGCAGTAGGACTAGCGGGAACAATGAGCAGTTCTTC CASSRTSGNNEQFF
TRBD2 TRBJ2-1 TRBV5-1 . TGCGCCAGCAGCCGGGACTATGCTTCCTACAATGAGCAGTTCTTC CASSRDYASYNEQFF
TRBD1 TRBJ1-6 TRBV19 once TGTGCCACCACCAGGGGGACACGGAATTCACCCCTCCACTTT CATTRGTRNSPLHF
TRBD1 TRBJ2-7 TRBV28 . TGTGCCAGCAGTTTATGGGGACAGGATTCTGAGGAGCAGTACTTC CASSLWGQDSEEQYF
TRBD1 TRBJ2-1 TRBV18 . TGTGCCAGCTCACACCGGACAGGTATCAATGAGCAGTTCTTC CASSHRTGINEQFF
. TRBJ2-4 TRBV15 . TGTGCCACCGCCTCTAGTTTCACCATTCAGTACTTC CATASSFTIQYF
TRBD1 TRBJ1-2 TRBV2 . TGTGCCAGCAGTGAATGGGACAGGGCTAGTGGCTACACCTTC CASSEWDRASGYTF
. TRBJ1-4 TRBV28 . TGTGCCAGCAGTTTTATTCAGGGTTGGGAAAAACTGTTTTTT CASSFIQGWEKLFF
. TRBJ2-7 TRBV10-3 . TGTGCCATCAGTGAACCGGACACCGTGGTGGAGCAGTACTTC CAISEPDTVVEQYF
. TRBJ1-2 TRBV4-1 . TGCGCCAGCAGCCAAGAACCCGGCGGACAGAGCTATGGCTACACCTTC CASSQEPGGQSYGYTF
TRBD1 TRBJ1-2 TRBV9 . TGTGCCAGCAGCGTAGTAGACAGGGGCTATGGCTACACCTTC CASSVVDRGYGYTF
TRBD1 TRBJ2-6 TRBV5-4 . TGTGCCAGCAGCTTGGCCACAGGGGACCTCTCTGGGGCCAACGTCCTGACTTTC CASSLATGDLSGANVLTF
TRBD2 TRBJ2-7 TRBV7-8 . TGTGCCAGCACCTTACTAGCGGGGGATCCCTACGAGCAGTACTTC CASTLLAGDPYEQYF
TRBD2 TRBJ2-1 TRBV10-2 . TGCGCCAGCACCTGGATGGGTAGCGGGGGGGTACAGCAGTTCTTC CASTWMGSGGVQQFF
TRBD1 TRBJ2-7 TRBV6-1 . TGTGCCAGCAGTAGAAAGACAGGGTCCTCCGAGCAGTACTTC CASSRKTGSSEQYF
. TRBJ1-4 TRBV5-8 . TGTGCCAGCAGCTTGGGATCGGGATCCAGAAAACTGTTTTTT CASSLGSGSRKLFF
TRBD2 TRBJ2-1 TRBV7-9 . TGTGCCAGCAGCCCCCGGTTGCGCGGGAGCTCCTACAATGAGCAGTTCTTC CASSPRLRGSSYNEQFF
. TRBJ2-1 TRBV29-1 . TGCAGCGTTGAAGTCCTAGCCAATGAGCAGTTCTTC CSVEVLANEQFF
TRBD1 TRBJ2-7 TRBV5-1 few TGCGCCAGCAGCTTGCCTCGGGGACAGGGGCAGGGCGAGCAGTACTTC CASSLPRGQGQGEQYF
TRBD2 TRBJ2-7 TRBV29-1 . TGCAGCGTTGAAACGGTTTCTAGCGGAACTCAGTACTTC CSVETVSSGTQYF
. TRBJ1-1 TRBV6-1 . TGTGCCAGCGAATCCCCAGGGATTGAAGCTTTCTTT CASESPGIEAFF
. TRBJ1-4 TRBV4-1 once TGCGCCAGCAGCACAACAGGTGAAGCGGGTAATGAAAAACTGTTTTTT CASSTTGEAGNEKLFF
. TRBJ1-1 TRBV6-5 . TGTGCCAGCAGGCCCAGGGGACGCCCTGAAGCTTTCTTT CASRPRGRPEAFF
TRBD2 TRBJ2-3 TRBV10-3 . TGTGCCATCAGTGAGACTAGCGGGCGCACAGATACGCAGTATTTT CAISETSGRTDTQYF
TRBD1 TRBJ2-2 TRBV5-1 . TGCGCCAGCAGCAGGGACAGTTACGCGAACACCGGGGAGCTGTTTTTT CASSRDSYANTGELFF
. TRBJ2-1 TRBV30 . TGTGCCTGGAGTGTACGGGCTAGCAGAGATGAGCAGTTCTTC CAWSVRASRDEQFF
. TRBJ1-1 TRBV13 . TGTGCCAGCAGCTTTAGGATGGGCAACACTGAAGCTTTCTTT CASSFRMGNTEAFF
. TRBJ2-7 TRBV5-1 . TGCGCCAGCGCCCCTAGTGGCGGGGACGAGCAGTACTTC CASAPSGGDEQYF
. TRBJ1-2 TRBV28 . TGTGCCAGCAGTTTGGCCTATGGCTACACCTTC CASSLAYGYTF
TRBD1 TRBJ1-1 TRBV6-4 . TGTGCCAGCAGTGACCGACAGGGGGAAGGGAGAGGTACTGAAGCTTTCTTT CASSDRQGEGRGTEAFF
TRBD1 TRBJ1-4 TRBV16 once TGTGCCAGCAGCCAATCGACAGGGAATGAAAAACTGTTTTTT CASSQSTGNEKLFF
. TRBJ2-1 TRBV4-1 . TGCGCCGGCAGCCAAACTAGTAATGAGCAGTTCTTC CAGSQTSNEQFF
. TRBJ2-7 TRBV6-5 few TGTGCCAGCAGTTACTCACAGTACAACCAGCAGTACTTC CASSYSQYNQQYF
TRBD2 TRBJ2-7 TRBV4-1 . TGCGCCAGCAGCAAGGTAGCGGGAGGCCTGAACGAGCAGTACTTC CASSKVAGGLNEQYF
TRBD1 TRBJ1-4 TRBV5-1 . TGCGCCAGCAGCTTGACAGGGGACGGGGAAAAACTGTTTTTT CASSLTGDGEKLFF